This T cell receptor beta chain comes out of a study of blood T cell repertoires in COVID-19. Across the whole study: The origin of the acute and convalescent COVID-19 samples was the United States, Italy and Spain. Sources were T cells, B-cell-depleted T cells, or PBMCs; the material itself was cDNA or gDNA.

Germline CDR1 and CDR2: MDHEN and SYDVKM. V was trimmed by 7 bases and J by 5 bases, leaving 11 bases between them. This CDR3 is 12 amino acids long. In the authors' methods: Amplification with reference gene primers provided the estimates of nucleated cell counts. Measured with immunoSEQ multiplex PCR; TCRdb has only the in-frame clones, and not every one. The V and J calls and the clone size are those of that table, but D and trimming were determined from the DNA. This sample has over 200,000 clones; 65% to 85% occur once, and the top ten carry approximately 8%. This clone was counted a single time.

The chain has TRBV28 and TRBJ1-1; D gene unclear. The clonotype was recovered from a woman of 80 years or more with acute or convalescent COVID-19. The sequencing input was peripheral blood. The CDR3 DNA follows: TGTGCCAGCAAAAGGAGTCATACTGAAGCTTTCTTT. It is translated as CASKRSHTEAFF. Full variable domain (outside the CDR3, taken from reference TRBV28 and TRBJ1-1): DVKVTQSSRYLVKRTGEKVFLECVQDMDHENMFWYRQDPGLGLRLIYFSYDVKMKEKGDIPEGYSVSREKKERFSLILESASTNQTSMYLCASKRSHTEAFFGQGTRLTVV.